Sequencing of this TCR beta chain was carried out in a study of blood T cell repertoires in COVID-19. Study information: From the United States, Italy and Spain came samples of acute and convalescent COVID-19.

Original handling: Reference gene primer amplification yielded estimated nucleated cell counts. Clones were sequenced by immunoSEQ multiplex PCR, and TCRdb holds only the in-frame ones, with some missing. The DNA gave D and trimming, while V, J and clone size come from that table. The sample holds about 58,000 clones, 60% to 85% seen once. CDR1 is LNHDA, CDR2 SQIVND, per germline (reference sequence). CDR3 length equals 13 residues. The V end lost 6 bases, the J end lost 5 bases, and 13 bases lay between the germline ends. The sample comprised peripheral blood. The chain employs TRBV19 and TRBJ1-1; D is ambiguous. This sequence was found in a human donor in a cohort sampled during active COVID-19. CDR3 in DNA: TGTGCCAGTAGCCCCGTCGCGGGGACTGAAGCTTTCTTT. Translating gives CASSPVAGTEAFF.